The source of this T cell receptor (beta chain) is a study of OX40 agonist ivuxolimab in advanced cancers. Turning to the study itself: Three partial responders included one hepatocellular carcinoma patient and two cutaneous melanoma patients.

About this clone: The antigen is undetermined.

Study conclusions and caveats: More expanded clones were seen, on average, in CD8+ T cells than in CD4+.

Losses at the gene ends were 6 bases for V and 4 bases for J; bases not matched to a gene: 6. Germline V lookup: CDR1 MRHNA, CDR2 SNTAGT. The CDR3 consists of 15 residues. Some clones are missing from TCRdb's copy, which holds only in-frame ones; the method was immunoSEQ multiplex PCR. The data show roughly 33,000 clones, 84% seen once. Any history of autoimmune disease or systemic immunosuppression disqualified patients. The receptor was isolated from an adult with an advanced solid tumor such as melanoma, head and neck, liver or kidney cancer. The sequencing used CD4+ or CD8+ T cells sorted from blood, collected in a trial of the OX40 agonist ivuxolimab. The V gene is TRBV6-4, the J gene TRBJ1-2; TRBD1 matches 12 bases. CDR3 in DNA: TGTGCCAGCAGGATTGAGGGACAGGGGGCCTATGGCTACACCTTC. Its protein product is CASRIEGQGAYGYTF.